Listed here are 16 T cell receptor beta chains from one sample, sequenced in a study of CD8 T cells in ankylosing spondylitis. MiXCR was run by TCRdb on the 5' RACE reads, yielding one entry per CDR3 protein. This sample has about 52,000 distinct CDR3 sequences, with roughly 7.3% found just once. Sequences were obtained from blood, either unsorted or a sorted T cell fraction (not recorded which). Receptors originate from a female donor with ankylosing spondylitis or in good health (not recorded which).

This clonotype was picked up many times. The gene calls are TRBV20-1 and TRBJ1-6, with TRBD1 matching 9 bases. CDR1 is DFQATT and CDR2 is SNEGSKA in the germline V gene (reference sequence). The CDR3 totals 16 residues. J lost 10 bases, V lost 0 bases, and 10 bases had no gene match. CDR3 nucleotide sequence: TGCAGTGCTAGAGACGCCCGGACAGGGGACTGGTCACCCCTCCACTTT. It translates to CSARDARTGDWSPLHF.

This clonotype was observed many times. CDR3 residues: CASSLLPEAYNEQFF. The DNA for the CDR3 is TGCGCCAGCAGCTTGTTGCCAGAAGCCTACAATGAGCAGTTCTTC. The V gene is TRBV5-1, the J gene TRBJ2-1; D unclear. The CDR3 totals 15 residues. Per germline, CDR1 SGHRS and CDR2 YFSETQ. The V end was cut by 1 base, the J end by 2 bases, with 10 bases between. Complete variable domain (other parts from reference TRBV5-1 and TRBJ2-1): KAGVTQTPRYLIKTRGQQVTLSCSPISGHRSVSWYQQTPGQGLQFLFEYFSETQRNKGNFPGRFSGRQFSNSRSEMNVSTLELGDSALYLCASSLLPEAYNEQFFGPGTRLTVL.

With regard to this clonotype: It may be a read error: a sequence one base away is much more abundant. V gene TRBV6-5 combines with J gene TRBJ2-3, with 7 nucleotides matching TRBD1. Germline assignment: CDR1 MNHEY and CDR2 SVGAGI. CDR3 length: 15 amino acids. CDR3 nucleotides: TGTGCCAGCAGTTCCCCAGGGGATGGGACAGATATGCAGTATTTT. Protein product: CASSSPGDGTDMQYF.

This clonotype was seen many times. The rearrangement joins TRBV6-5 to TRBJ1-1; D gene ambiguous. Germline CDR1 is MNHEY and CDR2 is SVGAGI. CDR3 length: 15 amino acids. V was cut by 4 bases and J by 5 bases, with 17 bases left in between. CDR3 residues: CASSFRTLSGTEAFF. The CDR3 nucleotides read TGTGCCAGCAGTTTCCGGACCTTAAGTGGGACTGAAGCTTTCTTT.

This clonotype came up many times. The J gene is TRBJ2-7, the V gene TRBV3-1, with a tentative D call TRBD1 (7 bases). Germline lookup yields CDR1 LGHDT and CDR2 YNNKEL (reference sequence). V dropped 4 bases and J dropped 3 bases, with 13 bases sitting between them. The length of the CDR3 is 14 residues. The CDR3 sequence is CASSLRQGLYEQYF. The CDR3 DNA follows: TGTGCCAGCAGCCTTAGACAGGGACTCTACGAGCAGTACTTC.

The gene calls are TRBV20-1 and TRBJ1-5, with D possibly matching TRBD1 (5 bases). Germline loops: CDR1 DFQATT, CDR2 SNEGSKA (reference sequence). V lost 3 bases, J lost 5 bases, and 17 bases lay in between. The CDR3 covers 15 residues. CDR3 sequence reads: CSARQGTTEDQPQHF. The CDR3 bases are TGCAGTGCTAGGCAGGGTACGACTGAGGATCAGCCCCAGCATTTT.

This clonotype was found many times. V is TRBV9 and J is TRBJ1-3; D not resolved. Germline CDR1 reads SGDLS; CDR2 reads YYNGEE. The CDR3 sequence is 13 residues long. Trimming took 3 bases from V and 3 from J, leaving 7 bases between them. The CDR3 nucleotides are TGTGCCAGCAGCGCCCGGGATGGAAACACCATATATTTT. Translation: CASSARDGNTIYF.

CDR3 amino acids: CASSNRGFLPSGNSPLHF. DNA for the CDR3: TGTGCCAGCAGTAACAGGGGTTTCCTACCTAGCGGGAATTCACCCCTCCACTTT. This chain joins TRBV27 and TRBJ1-6; 7 positions match TRBD1. With V trimmed by 5 bases and J by 7 bases, 17 bases remained unmatched. Germline loops: CDR1 MNHEY, CDR2 SMNVEV (reference sequence). The CDR3 sequence is 18 residues long.

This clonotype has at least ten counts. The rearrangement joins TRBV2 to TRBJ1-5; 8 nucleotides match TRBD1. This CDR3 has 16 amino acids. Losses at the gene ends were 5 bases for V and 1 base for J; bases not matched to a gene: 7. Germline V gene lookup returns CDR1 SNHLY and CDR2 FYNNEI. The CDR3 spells CASSPLRTGSNQPQHF. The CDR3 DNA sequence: TGTGCCAGCAGTCCTTTGAGGACAGGGAGCAATCAGCCCCAGCATTTT.

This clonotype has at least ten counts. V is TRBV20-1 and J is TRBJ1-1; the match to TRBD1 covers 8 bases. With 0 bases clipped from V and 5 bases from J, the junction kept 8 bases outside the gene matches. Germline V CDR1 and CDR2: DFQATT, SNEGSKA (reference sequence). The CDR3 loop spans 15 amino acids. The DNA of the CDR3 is TGCAGTGCTAGAGATAGGGACAGGCTGGGGACTGAAGCTTTCTTT. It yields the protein CSARDRDRLGTEAFF.

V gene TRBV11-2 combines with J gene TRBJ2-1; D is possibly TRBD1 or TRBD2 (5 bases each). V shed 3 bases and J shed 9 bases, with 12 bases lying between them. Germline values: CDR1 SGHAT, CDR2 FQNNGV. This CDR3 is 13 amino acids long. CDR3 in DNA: TGTGCCAGCAGCTTCATCTCGGGGCGTGAGCAGTTCTTC. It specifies CASSFISGREQFF.

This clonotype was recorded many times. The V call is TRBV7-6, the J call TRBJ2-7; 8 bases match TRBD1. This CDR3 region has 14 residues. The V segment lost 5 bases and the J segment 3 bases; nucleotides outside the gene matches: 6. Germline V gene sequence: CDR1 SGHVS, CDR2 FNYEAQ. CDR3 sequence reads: CASSLRTGSYEQYV. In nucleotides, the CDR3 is TGTGCCAGCAGCCTCAGGACAGGGAGCTACGAGCAGTACGTC.

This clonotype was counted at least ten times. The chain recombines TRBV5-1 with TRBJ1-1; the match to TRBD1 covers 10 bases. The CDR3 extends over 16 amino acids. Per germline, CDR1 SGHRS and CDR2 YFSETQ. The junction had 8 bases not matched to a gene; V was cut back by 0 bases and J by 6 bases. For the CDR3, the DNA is TGCGCCAGCAGCTTGGCCCCGGGACAGGGGAAGTCTGAAGCTTTCTTT. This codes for CASSLAPGQGKSEAFF.

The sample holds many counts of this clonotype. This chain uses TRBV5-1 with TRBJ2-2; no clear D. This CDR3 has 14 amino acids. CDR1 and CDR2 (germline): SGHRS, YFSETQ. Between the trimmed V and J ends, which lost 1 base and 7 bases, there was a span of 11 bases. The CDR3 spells CASSLSGGSGELFF. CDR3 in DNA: TGCGCCAGCAGCTTGTCAGGTGGAAGCGGGGAGCTGTTTTTT.

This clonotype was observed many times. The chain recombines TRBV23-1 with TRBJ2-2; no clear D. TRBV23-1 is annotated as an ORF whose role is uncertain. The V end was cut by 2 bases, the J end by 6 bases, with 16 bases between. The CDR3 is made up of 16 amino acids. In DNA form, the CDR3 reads TGCGCCAGCAGTCAAGGGAATCTACGAAGGTCCGGGGAGCTGTTTTTT. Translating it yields CASSQGNLRRSGELFF.

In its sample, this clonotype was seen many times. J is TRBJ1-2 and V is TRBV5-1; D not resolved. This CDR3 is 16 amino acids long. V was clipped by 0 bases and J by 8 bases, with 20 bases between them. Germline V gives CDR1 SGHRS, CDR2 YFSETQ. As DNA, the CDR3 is TGCGCCAGCAGCTTGGCCCAGGCTACCACTATAAAAGGCTACACCTTC. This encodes CASSLAQATTIKGYTF.